This passage covers 13 T cell receptor beta chains from one sample sequenced in a study of tumor-infiltrating lymphocytes in primary liver carcinoma. The researchers produced TCR beta cDNA from approximately 540 ng total RNA with a constant-region primer. Slightly modified ARM-PCR served as the procedure for the TCR beta libraries. These libraries came from three rounds of nested multiplex PCR. The study ran its first two PCR rounds for around 10 cycles each, using TRBV1-TRBV30 forward primers and a C-beta reverse primer. TCRdb processed the multiplex PCR reads anew with MiXCR; each CDR3 protein has one entry. The sample includes roughly 86,000 distinct CDR3 sequences, approximately 68% of them seen just once. Investigators took RNA and DNA out together from roughly 18-30 mg of unsorted bulk tissue. Sequenced sample: tumor-adjacent normal liver tissue. These receptors all come from a man aged 40-55 years with primary liver carcinoma and hepatitis B virus infection.

The chain carries TRBV7-2 and TRBJ2-3, with 9 positions matching TRBD2. The CDR3 extends over 14 amino acids. The junction had 4 bases not matched to a gene; V was cut back by 3 bases and J by 6 bases. Germline lookup yields CDR1 SGHTA and CDR2 FQGNSA. DNA of the CDR3: TGTGCCAGCAGCTTGAACGCGGGAGGGGATACGCAGTATTTT. Translating it yields CASSLNAGGDTQYF.

About this clonotype itself: This may arise from a read error, as a much more abundant clone is one base away. The chain is built from TRBV6-4 and TRBJ2-3; D unresolved. V was cut by 0 bases and J by 1 base, with 8 bases left in between. Germline V lookup: CDR1 MRHNA, CDR2 SNTAGT. This CDR3 has 15 amino acids. This CDR3 is CASSDSTWGTDTQYF. CDR3 nucleotides: TGTGCCAGCAGTGACTCGACATGGGGCACAGATACGCAGTATTTT.

Details on this clonotype: At one end, the junction sequence differs from germline, possibly due to a read error. The V call is TRBV29-1, the J call TRBJ2-3; a possible D gene is TRBD2 (5 bases). From germline, CDR1 is SQVTM and CDR2 ANQGSEA. CDR3 length equals 13 residues. CDR3 in amino acids: CCVKTRGTDTQYF. The CDR3 bases are TGCTGCGTTAAGACACGGGGTACAGATACGCAGTATTTT.

This clonotype was detected many times. The CDR3 sequence is CASSLSSSYEQYF. CDR3 sequence (DNA): TGTGCCAGCAGTTTATCGAGCTCCTACGAGCAGTACTTC. This chain connects TRBV7-9 to TRBJ2-7; D is uncertain. Germline V gene lookup returns CDR1 SEHNR and CDR2 FQNEAQ (reference sequence). V dropped 6 bases and J dropped 0 bases, with 9 bases sitting between them. The CDR3 sequence is 13 residues long. Complete variable domain (other parts from reference TRBV7-9 and TRBJ2-7): DTGVSQNPRHKITKRGQNVTFRCDPISEHNRLYWYRQTLGQGPEFLTYFQNEAQLEKSRLLSDRFSAERPKGSFSTLEIQRTEQGDSAMYLCASSLSSSYEQYFGPGTRLTVT.

This clonotype showed up just a few times. The chain combines TRBV11-2 with TRBJ2-1, with a possible D match to TRBD2 (6 bases). CDR1 and CDR2 (germline): SGHAT, FQNNGV. This CDR3 is built from 14 residues. The ends were cut back, 6 bases at V and 7 bases at J, with 16 bases in the middle. CDR3 nucleotides: TGTGCCAGCAGTCAAGCGGGCCCCGGGAATGAGCAGTTCTTC. The encoded protein is CASSQAGPGNEQFF.

For this clonotype: A much larger clonotype is one base distant, so this may be a read error. The chain recombines TRBV4-2 with TRBJ2-6; D is possibly TRBD1 or TRBD2 (5 bases each). This CDR3 is 16 amino acids long. Per the germline V gene, CDR1 is LGHNA and CDR2 is YNFKEQ. CDR3 in DNA: TGTGCCAGCAGCTCCGGGGAATACTCTGGGGCCGACGTCCTGACTTTC. Encoded protein: CASSSGEYSGADVLTF.

This clonotype occurred many times. The chain uses TRBV5-1 and TRBJ2-5, with D maybe TRBD1 (6 bases). Germline V lookup: CDR1 SGHRS, CDR2 YFSETQ. V was shortened by 0 bases and J by 3 bases, with 9 bases between the two germline ends. The CDR3 sequence is 14 residues long. The CDR3 reads CASSLGQAKETQYF. CDR3 coding DNA: TGCGCCAGCAGCTTGGGACAGGCTAAAGAGACCCAGTACTTC.

Notes on this clonotype: This may be a read error: a much more frequent sequence differs by one nucleotide. The CDR3 does not end in the conserved phenylalanine or tryptophan, so this is likely a read error. This chain connects TRBV28 to TRBJ1-3; possible D gene TRBD1, 5 bases. CDR3 length: 15 residues. Germline V gives CDR1 MDHEN, CDR2 SYDVKM. V dropped 7 bases and J dropped 0 bases, with 13 bases sitting between them. The CDR3 spells CASTPGADSGNTIYY. Written as DNA, the CDR3 is TGTGCCAGCACCCCCGGGGCCGACTCTGGAAACACCATATATTAT.

Regarding this clonotype: The junction departs from germline at one end; a sequencing error may be responsible. The rearrangement links TRBV6-6 to TRBJ2-5; the match to TRBD1 covers 12 bases. The germline CDR1 and CDR2 sequences are MNHNY and SVGAGI (reference sequence). This CDR3 contains 16 residues. In DNA form, the CDR3 reads TGTGTCAGCAACCGAGATGCGGGACAGGGGGCTGCGACCCAGTACTTC. Protein product: CVSNRDAGQGAATQYF.

Of note for this clonotype: This sequence may be a read error, since a much larger clone differs from it by one base. This chain connects TRBV5-1 to TRBJ1-1; TRBD1 matches 7 bases. The germline gives CDR1 SGHRS, CDR2 YFSETQ. The CDR3 length is 14 residues. The CDR3 nucleotides are TGCGCCAACAGCGAAGGGGGCGCGAACACTGAAGCTTTCTTT. This sequence encodes CANSEGGANTEAFF.

This clonotype was seen many times. V usage is TRBV10-3 and J usage is TRBJ1-3; 7 bases agree with TRBD1. The J segment lost 0 bases and the V segment lost 6 bases, leaving 8 bases of the junction unmatched. This CDR3 region has 16 residues. Germline CDR1 is ENHRY and CDR2 is SYGVKD. The CDR3 nucleotides read TGTGCCATCAGCTCACAGGGGTCTAGCTCTGGAAACACCATATATTTT. Protein sequence: CAISSQGSSSGNTIYF.

The chain recombines TRBV2 with TRBJ1-2; weak D call: TRBD1 (5 bases). Looked up from germline, CDR1 is SNHLY and CDR2 is FYNNEI. The V and J ends lost 7 bases and 2 bases respectively, with 20 bases between them. The CDR3 contains 16 residues. CDR3 sequence: CASNRDSGTANYGYTF. The CDR3 DNA reads as TGTGCCAGCAATAGAGACTCGGGGACGGCAAACTATGGCTACACCTTC.

This clonotype was seen ten or more times. This rearrangement joins TRBV4-2 to TRBJ2-7; D uncertain. The germline V and J ends were trimmed by 4 bases and 6 bases, with 13 bases remaining between them. Germline assignment: CDR1 LGHNA and CDR2 YNFKEQ. CDR3 length: 13 amino acids. The DNA of the CDR3 is TGTGCCAGCAGCCCCGCAGTATCGGGCGAGCAGTACTTC. Translating it yields CASSPAVSGEQYF.